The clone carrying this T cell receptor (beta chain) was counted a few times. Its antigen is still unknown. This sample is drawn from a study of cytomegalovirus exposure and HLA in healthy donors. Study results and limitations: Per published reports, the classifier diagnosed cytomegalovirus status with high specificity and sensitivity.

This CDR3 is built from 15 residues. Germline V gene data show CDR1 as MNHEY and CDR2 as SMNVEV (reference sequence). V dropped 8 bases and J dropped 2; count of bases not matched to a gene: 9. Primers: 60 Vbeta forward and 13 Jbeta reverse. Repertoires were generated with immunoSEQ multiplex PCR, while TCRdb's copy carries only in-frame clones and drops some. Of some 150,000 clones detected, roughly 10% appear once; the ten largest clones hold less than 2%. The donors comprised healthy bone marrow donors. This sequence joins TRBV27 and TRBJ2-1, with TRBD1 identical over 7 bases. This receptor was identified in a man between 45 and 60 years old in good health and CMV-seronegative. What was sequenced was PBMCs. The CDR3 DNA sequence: TGTGCCAGCCGAGGCAACAGGGGCCCCTACAATGAGCAGTTCTTC. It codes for CASRGNRGPYNEQFF.